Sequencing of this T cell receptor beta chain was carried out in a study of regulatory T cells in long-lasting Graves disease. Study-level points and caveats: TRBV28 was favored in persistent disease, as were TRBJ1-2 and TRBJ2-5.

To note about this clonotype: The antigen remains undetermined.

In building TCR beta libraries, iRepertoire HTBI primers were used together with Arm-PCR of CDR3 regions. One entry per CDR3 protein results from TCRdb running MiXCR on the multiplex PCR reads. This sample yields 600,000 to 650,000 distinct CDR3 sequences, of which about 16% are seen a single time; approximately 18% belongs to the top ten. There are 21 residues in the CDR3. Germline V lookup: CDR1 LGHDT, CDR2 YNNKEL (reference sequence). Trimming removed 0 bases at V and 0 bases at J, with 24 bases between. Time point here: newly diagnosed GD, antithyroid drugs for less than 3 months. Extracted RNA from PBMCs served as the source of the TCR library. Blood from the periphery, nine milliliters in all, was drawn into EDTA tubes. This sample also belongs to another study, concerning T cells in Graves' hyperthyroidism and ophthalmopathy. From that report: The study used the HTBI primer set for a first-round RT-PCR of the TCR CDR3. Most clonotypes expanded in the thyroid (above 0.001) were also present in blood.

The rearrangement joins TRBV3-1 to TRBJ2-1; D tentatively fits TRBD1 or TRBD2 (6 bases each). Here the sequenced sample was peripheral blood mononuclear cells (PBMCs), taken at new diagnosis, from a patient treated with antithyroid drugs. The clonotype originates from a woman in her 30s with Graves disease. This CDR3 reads CASSQERGYPGEASSYNEQFF. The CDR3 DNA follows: TGTGCCAGCAGCCAAGAGAGGGGGTATCCGGGGGAGGCTAGCTCCTACAATGAGCAGTTCTTC.